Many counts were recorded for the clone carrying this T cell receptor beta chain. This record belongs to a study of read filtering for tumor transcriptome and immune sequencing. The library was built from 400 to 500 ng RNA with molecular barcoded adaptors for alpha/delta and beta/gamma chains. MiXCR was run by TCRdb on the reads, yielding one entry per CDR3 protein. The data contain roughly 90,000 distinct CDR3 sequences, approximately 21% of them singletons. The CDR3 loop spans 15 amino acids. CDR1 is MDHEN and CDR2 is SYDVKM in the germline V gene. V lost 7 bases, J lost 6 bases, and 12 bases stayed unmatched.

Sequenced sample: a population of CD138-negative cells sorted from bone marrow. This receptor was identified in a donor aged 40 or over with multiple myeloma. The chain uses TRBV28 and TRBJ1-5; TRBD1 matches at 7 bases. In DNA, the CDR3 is TGTGCCAGCAAAGAGGGGGCGACCTTGCCTCAGCCCCAGCATTTT. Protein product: CASKEGATLPQPQHF. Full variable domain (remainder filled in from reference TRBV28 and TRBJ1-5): DVKVTQSSRYLVKRTGEKVFLECVQDMDHENMFWYRQDPGLGLRLIYFSYDVKMKEKGDIPEGYSVSREKKERFSLILESASTNQTSMYLCASKEGATLPQPQHFGDGTRLSIL.